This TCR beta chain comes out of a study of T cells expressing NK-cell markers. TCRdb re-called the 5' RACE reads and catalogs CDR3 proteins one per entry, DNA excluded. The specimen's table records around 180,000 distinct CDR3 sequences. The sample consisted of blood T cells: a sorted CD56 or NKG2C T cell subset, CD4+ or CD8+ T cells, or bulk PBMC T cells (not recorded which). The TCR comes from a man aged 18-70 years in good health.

The CDR3 is CSAPLRAGSDHNEQFF. J is TRBJ2-1 and V is TRBV20-1; with no DNA, the TCRdb D assignment of TRBD2 cannot be verified. The germline V gene has CDR1 DFQATT and CDR2 SNEGSKA (reference sequence). The CDR3 is 16 residues long.